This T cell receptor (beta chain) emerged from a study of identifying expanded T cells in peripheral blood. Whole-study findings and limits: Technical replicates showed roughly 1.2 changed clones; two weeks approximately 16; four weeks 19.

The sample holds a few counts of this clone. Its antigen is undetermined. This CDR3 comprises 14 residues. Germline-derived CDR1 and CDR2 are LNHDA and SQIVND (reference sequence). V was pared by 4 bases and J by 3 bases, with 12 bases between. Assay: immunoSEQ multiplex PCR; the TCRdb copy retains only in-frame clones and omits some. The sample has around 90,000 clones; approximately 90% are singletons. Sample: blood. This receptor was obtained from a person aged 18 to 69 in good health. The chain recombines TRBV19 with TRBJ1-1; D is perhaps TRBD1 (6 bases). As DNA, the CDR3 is TGTGCCAGTAGTAATACAGGGTGGGACACTGAAGCTTTCTTT. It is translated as CASSNTGWDTEAFF.